The present entry profiles one T cell receptor beta chain with its context. The record originates from a study of CD8 T cells in ankylosing spondylitis. Using its own MiXCR run on the 5' RACE reads, TCRdb lists one record per CDR3 protein. The top ten clones hold approximately 6.6% of a sample with approximately 220,000 distinct CDR3 sequences, 25% to 30% of them seen once. Trimming took 3 bases from V and 5 from J, leaving 11 bases between them. The germline CDR1 and CDR2 sequences are SGHVS and FQNEAQ. The CDR3 contains 14 residues. The TCR sequence derives from a male donor with ankylosing spondylitis or in good health (not recorded which). Sequencing was performed on blood, either unsorted or a sorted T cell fraction (not recorded which). This rearrangement joins TRBV7-8 to TRBJ2-1; perhaps TRBD2 as D (6 bases). CDR3 in amino acids: CASSFKWRDNEQFF. In DNA form, the CDR3 reads TGTGCCAGCAGCTTTAAGTGGAGGGACAATGAGCAGTTCTTC.